These 10 T cell receptor beta chains were all obtained from the same sample, sequenced in a study of blood T cells in healthy people across ages. Next came a second PCR, run for roughly 7 to 12 cycles, which used a sample-barcoded 5' primer along with a J-beta primer mix. TCRdb redid the calling of the 5' RACE reads with MiXCR, one entry per CDR3 protein. The data contain about 1.6 million distinct CDR3 sequences, roughly 32% of them seen just once; the ten biggest clones take up 11%. Material for sequencing was blood. These receptor sequences come from a woman aged 25 to 39 in good health.

This clonotype was seen repeatedly, ten times or more. The chain joins TRBV12-3 or TRBV12-4 to TRBJ2-1; D call uncertain. The CDR3 totals 13 residues. V was shortened by 4 bases and J by 3 bases, with 7 bases between the two germline ends. The chain's CDR3 is CASSSLDYNEQFF. CDR3 bases: TGTGCCAGCAGTTCCCTAGACTACAATGAGCAGTTCTTC.

This clonotype was counted only a few times. This chain connects TRBV2 to TRBJ1-1; weak D call: TRBD1 (5 bases). Germline loops: CDR1 SNHLY, CDR2 FYNNEI. V lost 8 bases and J 4 bases, leaving 11 bases between the germline ends. This CDR3 has 12 amino acids. CDR3 sequence reads: CASLSRGTEAFF. The DNA for the CDR3 is TGTGCCAGCCTGTCTAGGGGCACTGAAGCTTTCTTT.

The CDR3 sequence is CSARSFREYNEQFF. CDR3 DNA sequence: TGCAGTGCAAGGAGCTTCAGAGAGTACAATGAGCAGTTCTTC. The V gene is TRBV20-1, the J gene TRBJ2-1, with unresolved D. The V end was cut by 6 bases, the J end by 4 bases, with 16 bases between. The CDR3 extends over 14 amino acids. Germline values: CDR1 DFQATT, CDR2 SNEGSKA (reference sequence).

V usage is TRBV5-1 and J usage is TRBJ2-5; D could derive from TRBD1 or TRBD2 (6 bases each). V was cut by 3 bases and J by 3 bases, with 18 bases left in between. CDR1 is SGHRS and CDR2 is YFSETQ in the germline V gene. The CDR3 length is 16 residues. CDR3 bases: TGCGCCAGCAGCTCGGGGGCCCGATTAGCGGAAGAGACCCAGTACTTC. Its translation: CASSSGARLAEETQYF. Together with reference TRBV5-1 and TRBJ2-5, the CDR3 gives the full variable domain: KAGVTQTPRYLIKTRGQQVTLSCSPISGHRSVSWYQQTPGQGLQFLFEYFSETQRNKGNFPGRFSGRQFSNSRSEMNVSTLELGDSALYLCASSSGARLAEETQYFGPGTRLLVL.

This chain links TRBV6-6 with TRBJ2-1, with 7 bases lining up with TRBD2. The CDR3 spans 18 residues. With V trimmed by 2 bases and J by 3 bases, 13 bases remained unmatched. Germline CDR1 and CDR2: MNHNY and SVGAGI (reference sequence). The CDR3 protein is CASSYKRVAGALYNEQFF. CDR3 nucleotides: TGTGCCAGCAGTTACAAAAGGGTCGCGGGAGCCCTCTACAATGAGCAGTTCTTC.

This clonotype appeared once. This clone may be a read error of a much larger clone one base away. This chain uses TRBV5-1 with TRBJ2-7, with D possibly TRBD2 on 7 matching bases. The CDR3 totals 19 residues. Germline V CDR1 and CDR2: SGHRS, YFSETQ. The ends were cut back, 4 bases at V and 3 bases at J, with 29 bases in the middle. The CDR3 sequence: CASSLTGIPITGGNYEQYF. The DNA for the CDR3 is TGCGCCAGCAGCCTAACAGGGATTCCTATAACGGGAGGTAACTACGAGCAGTACTTC.

This clonotype was observed many times. This rearrangement joins TRBV5-1 to TRBJ2-7; 10 positions agree with TRBD2. J was trimmed by 5 bases and V by 0 bases; bases with no gene match: 5. This CDR3 region has 15 residues. CDR1 SGHRS and CDR2 YFSETQ come from the germline V gene. The DNA of the CDR3 is TGCGCCAGCAGCTTGGAACTAGCGGGATCGAACGAGCAGTACTTC. Translated, it gives CASSLELAGSNEQYF.

This clonotype occurred a few times. This chain joins TRBV28 and TRBJ1-4; 11 bases match TRBD1. Germline V gives CDR1 MDHEN, CDR2 SYDVKM. This CDR3 has 15 amino acids. V lost 5 bases to trimming and J lost 6 bases; unmatched junction nucleotides: 5. The CDR3, as DNA: TGTGCCAGCAGTCCACTGGGACAGGGGGATGAAAAACTGTTTTTT. Translated, it gives CASSPLGQGDEKLFF.

V gene TRBV20-1 combines with J gene TRBJ2-7; 10 nucleotides match TRBD1. From germline, CDR1 is DFQATT and CDR2 SNEGSKA (reference sequence). The V segment lost 1 base and the J segment 5 bases; nucleotides outside the gene matches: 5. This CDR3 region has 14 residues. The CDR3 region has the DNA TGCAGTGCTAGAGGACAGGGGGCGCTTGACGAGCAGTACTTC. Protein sequence: CSARGQGALDEQYF.

A remark on this clonotype: One end of the junction varies from germline; a read error may be responsible. The chain uses TRBV7-9 and TRBJ1-5; D remains unclear. Germline V lookup: CDR1 SEHNR, CDR2 FQNEAQ (reference sequence). The CDR3 is 12 residues long. This CDR3 is CASSLQNLPQHF. The CDR3 DNA is TGTGCCAGCAGTTTACAAAATCTGCCCCAGCATTTT. The full variable domain, in which reference TRBV7-9 and TRBJ1-5 provide the parts outside the CDR3, is DTGVSQNPRHKITKRGQNVTFRCDPISEHNRLYWYRQTLGQGPEFLTYFQNEAQLEKSRLLSDRFSAERPKGSFSTLEIQRTEQGDSAMYLCASSLQNLPQHFGDGTRLSIL.